The clone carrying this TCR beta chain came up many times. The sample is drawn from a study of T cells after yellow fever vaccination. The CDR3 covers 14 residues. Germline CDR1 and CDR2: LGHNA and YSLEER. V lost 1 base, J lost 4 bases, and 1 base stayed unmatched. Universal primer sites and UMIs were introduced during 5'RACE template-switching synthesis of TCR cDNA. From the 5' RACE reads, TCRdb called clonotypes with MiXCR, one entry per CDR3 protein. The table lists about 69,000 distinct CDR3 sequences, 5% to 6.5% of them singletons. The sequenced sample was CD4+ T cells sorted from PBMCs, obtained approximately 15 days after the first yellow fever vaccination. The sequence was collected from a young man who received the YFV17D yellow fever vaccine. This sequence joins TRBV4-3 and TRBJ2-3; 8 bases line up with TRBD1. CDR3 DNA sequence: TGCGCCAGCAGCCAAGGGACAGGGTCAGATACGCAGTATTTT. It encodes CASSQGTGSDTQYF.